Shown below are 30 T cell receptor beta chains from a single sample sequenced in a study of early T cells in non-severe SARS-CoV-2 infection. TCRdb re-called the 5' RACE reads through MiXCR, storing one row per CDR3 protein. The sample contains 45,000 or so distinct CDR3 sequences, approximately 6.1% of which appear only once. What was sequenced was whole blood. Source of these receptors: an adult who was a healthcare worker with PCR-confirmed SARS-CoV-2 infection or an uninfected control (not recorded which).

This clonotype was seen a handful of times. The chain links TRBV5-1 to TRBJ2-3; the match to TRBD2 covers 10 bases. This CDR3 comprises 17 residues. V lost 3 bases, J lost 0 bases, and 7 bases stayed unmatched. The germline gives CDR1 SGHRS, CDR2 YFSETQ. The CDR3 loop is CASSSKAGGLSTDTQYF. For the CDR3, the DNA is TGCGCCAGCAGCTCGAAAGCGGGGGGGCTGAGCACAGATACGCAGTATTTT.

This clonotype was detected many times. V and J are TRBV12-3 or TRBV12-4 and TRBJ1-1; D is ambiguous. This CDR3 comprises 12 residues. Trimming removed 5 bases from V and 8 bases from J, with 12 bases in between. CDR3 loop: CASSRALEEAFF. CDR3 in DNA: TGTGCCAGCAGTCGGGCCCTGGAAGAAGCTTTCTTT.

As to this clonotype: A read error is possible here, since a much larger clone lies one base away. The chain links TRBV19 to TRBJ2-7, with unresolved D. From germline, CDR1 is LNHDA and CDR2 SQIVND (reference sequence). This CDR3 has 13 amino acids. The CDR3 region is CVSSIVFGGEQYF. CDR3 bases: TGTGTCAGTAGTATAGTATTCGGCGGCGAGCAGTACTTC.

This clonotype has a count of ten or more. The genes are TRBV2 and TRBJ2-7; D is ambiguous. This CDR3 has 13 amino acids. In germline, CDR1 is SNHLY, CDR2 FYNNEI. Deletions cut 4 bases from V and 3 bases from J, with 10 bases between. In nucleotides, the CDR3 is TGTGCCAGCAGTGGTCTGCGACACTACGAGCAGTACTTC. Amino acid sequence: CASSGLRHYEQYF.

This chain joins TRBV11-2 and TRBJ2-7; maybe TRBD1 (5 bases). The germline V gene encodes CDR1 SGHAT and CDR2 FQNNGV. Trimming stripped 5 bases from V and 2 bases from J, with 7 bases between. The CDR3 is 12 amino acids. As DNA, the CDR3 is TGTGCCAGCAGCCAGGGAACCTACGAGCAGTACTTC. Amino acids: CASSQGTYEQYF.

A few counts support this clonotype. V is TRBV20-1 and J is TRBJ2-7, with no clear D. CDR3 length: 13 residues. Germline V lookup: CDR1 DFQATT, CDR2 SNEGSKA (reference sequence). Trimming cost V 1 base and J 5 bases, with 12 bases left between them. CDR3 DNA: TGCAGTGCTAGAGTTTTCTCGGGCCACGAGCAGTACTTC. Amino acids: CSARVFSGHEQYF.

This clonotype was recorded a few times. V and J are TRBV2 and TRBJ1-5, with TRBD1 as a possible D gene (5 bases). V lost 4 bases and J 5 bases, leaving 9 bases between the germline ends. Germline loops: CDR1 SNHLY, CDR2 FYNNEI. CDR3 length: 13 amino acids. The CDR3 bases are TGTGCCAGCAGTGGAATAGGGGATCAGCCCCAGCATTTT. This codes for CASSGIGDQPQHF.

The chain combines TRBV10-2 with TRBJ1-6; D gene ambiguous. V dropped 4 bases and J dropped 4 bases, with 5 bases sitting between them. The CDR3 consists of 13 residues. Germline V gives CDR1 WSHSY, CDR2 SAAADI. In DNA, the CDR3 is TGCGCCAGCAGTGCCCAGTATAATTCACCCCTCCACTTT. It yields the protein CASSAQYNSPLHF.

This clonotype was detected ten times or more. The chain couples TRBV5-1 to TRBJ2-5, with no clear D. V gave up 0 bases and J gave up 3 bases, with 9 bases separating them. Germline lookup yields CDR1 SGHRS and CDR2 YFSETQ. The CDR3 contains 14 residues. The CDR3 is CASSLGAEEETQYF. The CDR3 coding sequence is TGCGCCAGCAGCTTGGGAGCCGAGGAAGAGACCCAGTACTTC.

This clonotype was counted many times. This rearrangement joins TRBV5-1 to TRBJ1-1; perhaps TRBD1 as D (6 bases). The CDR3 is 15 residues long. From germline, CDR1 is SGHRS and CDR2 YFSETQ. The V end was cut by 5 bases, the J end by 4 bases, with 18 bases between. CDR3 amino acids: CASSLGATGTTEAFF. CDR3 coding DNA: TGCGCCAGCAGTCTTGGGGCTACAGGGACCACTGAAGCTTTCTTT. The full variable domain, with the rest looked up from reference TRBV5-1 and TRBJ1-1, is KAGVTQTPRYLIKTRGQQVTLSCSPISGHRSVSWYQQTPGQGLQFLFEYFSETQRNKGNFPGRFSGRQFSNSRSEMNVSTLELGDSALYLCASSLGATGTTEAFFGQGTRLTVV.

The chain employs TRBV29-1 and TRBJ2-5; 8 bases are a match to TRBD2. This CDR3 comprises 13 residues. The germline V gene has CDR1 SQVTM and CDR2 ANQGSEA. After removal of 8 bases from V and 5 bases from J, the junction contained 10 bases not matched to a gene. The CDR3 reads CSSRGGLLETQYF. CDR3 coding DNA: TGCAGCTCCCGGGGGGGCCTCTTGGAGACCCAGTACTTC.

Ten or more counts support this clonotype. V is TRBV7-8 and J is TRBJ2-5, with TRBD2 identical over 11 bases. V trimming: 5 bases; J trimming: 2 bases; junction bases outside the gene matches: 7. The CDR3 spans 16 residues. Germline V CDR1 and CDR2: SGHVS, FQNEAQ. CDR3 residues: CASSVLAGGVQETQYF. DNA of the CDR3: TGTGCCAGCAGCGTTCTAGCGGGGGGCGTTCAAGAGACCCAGTACTTC.

The V gene is TRBV9, the J gene TRBJ1-3, with a tentative D call TRBD1 (5 bases). There are 14 residues in the CDR3. V was pared by 0 bases and J by 4 bases, with 8 bases between. CDR1 is SGDLS, CDR2 YYNGEE, per germline. CDR3 sequence (DNA): TGTGCCAGCAGCGTAGGAGGGGTCGGAAACACCATATATTTT. It yields the protein CASSVGGVGNTIYF. Full variable domain (remainder filled in from reference TRBV9 and TRBJ1-3): DSGVTQTPKHLITATGQRVTLRCSPRSGDLSVYWYQQSLDQGLQFLIQYYNGEERAKGNILERFSAQQFPDLHSELNLSSLELGDSALYFCASSVGGVGNTIYFGEGSWLTVV.

This clonotype has at least ten counts. The chain joins TRBV5-1 to TRBJ2-5, with TRBD1 identical over 7 bases. V shed 4 bases, J shed 1 base, and the junction held 4 bases outside the gene matches. Germline CDR1 SGHRS, CDR2 YFSETQ. The CDR3 loop spans 14 amino acids. Here the CDR3 DNA reads TGCGCCAGCAGCACAGGACAGGCCCAAGAGACCCAGTACTTC. It specifies CASSTGQAQETQYF.

The chain recombines TRBV20-1 with TRBJ2-5, with 11 bases matching TRBD2. CDR1 and CDR2 (germline): DFQATT, SNEGSKA (reference sequence). This CDR3 has 15 residues. J was trimmed by 1 base and V by 5 bases; bases with no gene match: 6. The CDR3 loop reads CSAGTSGGVQETQYF. CDR3 in DNA: TGCAGTGCTGGAACTAGCGGGGGAGTCCAAGAGACCCAGTACTTC.

In this sample, this clonotype turned up many times. The chain employs TRBV20-1 and TRBJ2-5; no clear D. V lost 8 bases and J lost 9, with 7 bases in between. Germline V gene data show CDR1 as DFQATT and CDR2 as SNEGSKA (reference sequence). This CDR3 has 8 residues. The CDR3, as DNA: TGCAGTCCCGACGCCCAGTACTTC. Protein: CSPDAQYF.

The chain joins TRBV6-2 or TRBV6-3 to TRBJ2-6; D unclear. CDR1 and CDR2 from the germline V gene are MNHEY and SVGEGT. Between the trimmed V and J ends, which lost 0 bases and 0 bases, there was a span of 6 bases. CDR3 length equals 16 residues. CDR3: CASSYSSYSGANVLTF. CDR3 coding DNA: TGTGCCAGCAGTTACTCGAGTTACTCTGGGGCCAACGTCCTGACTTTC.

This clonotype has a handful of counts. The V and J genes are TRBV19 and TRBJ2-1; D remains ambiguous. Deletions cut 7 bases from V and 8 bases from J, with 15 bases between. Per germline, CDR1 LNHDA and CDR2 SQIVND (reference sequence). The CDR3 consists of 13 residues. This chain's CDR3 is CASTNTPDDEQFF. For the CDR3, the DNA is TGTGCCAGTACCAATACCCCAGACGATGAGCAGTTCTTC.

This clonotype has ten or more counts. CDR3 coding DNA: TGTGCCAGCAGTTTTCCCGCGACTAGCGCCGACTCCTACAATGAGCAGTTCTTC. It is translated as CASSFPATSADSYNEQFF. The rearrangement uses TRBV28 and TRBJ2-1, with 8 nucleotides matching TRBD2. Losses at the gene ends were 3 bases for V and 0 bases for J; bases not matched to a gene: 10. From germline, CDR1 is MDHEN and CDR2 SYDVKM. This CDR3 is built from 18 residues.

This clonotype was detected many times. The DNA for the CDR3 is TGTGCCAGCAGCCCAGGGGCAGGAGCCGAAGCTTTCTTT. It is translated as CASSPGAGAEAFF. V is TRBV5-4 and J is TRBJ1-1; perhaps TRBD1 as D (6 bases). V was trimmed by 4 bases and J by 8 bases, leaving 15 bases between them. This CDR3 is 13 amino acids long. Germline V gene lookup returns CDR1 SGHNT and CDR2 YYREEE (reference sequence).

This clonotype was seen many times. This chain joins TRBV10-3 and TRBJ1-3; 7 bases are a match to TRBD1. CDR3 length: 16 amino acids. Germline V gene sequence: CDR1 ENHRY, CDR2 SYGVKD. The trim removed 3 bases at V and 0 bases at J, leaving 5 bases unmatched. The CDR3 loop is CAISDQGTVSGNTIYF. In nucleotides, the CDR3 is TGTGCCATCAGTGACCAAGGGACAGTCTCTGGAAACACCATATATTTT.

The chain is built from TRBV15 and TRBJ1-1, with D possibly matching TRBD1 (5 bases). The germline gives CDR1 LNHNV, CDR2 YYDKDF (reference sequence). The CDR3 has 15 residues. The germline V and J ends were trimmed by 0 bases and 1 base, with 9 bases remaining between them. CDR3 loop: CATSREKGPNTEAFF. In DNA form, the CDR3 reads TGTGCCACCAGCAGAGAGAAGGGACCGAACACTGAAGCTTTCTTT.

In this sample, this clonotype turned up a few times. The gene calls are TRBV6-2 or TRBV6-3 and TRBJ2-7; tentatively, D is TRBD2 (6 bases). Germline V lookup: CDR1 MNHEY, CDR2 SVGEGT. The V end lost 8 bases, the J end lost 1 base, and 12 bases lay between the germline ends. The CDR3 sequence is 13 residues long. The CDR3 nucleotides read TGTGCCAGCGGCGGGACGCAATCCTACGAGCAGTACTTC. This sequence encodes CASGGTQSYEQYF.

This clonotype occurred many times. The chain joins TRBV5-1 to TRBJ2-3, with D possibly matching TRBD1 (5 bases). Trimming removed 4 bases from V and 0 bases from J, with 9 bases in between. This CDR3 has 14 amino acids. Germline V CDR1 and CDR2: SGHRS, YFSETQ. CDR3 loop: CASSTDRSTDTQYF. DNA for the CDR3: TGCGCCAGCAGCACAGACAGAAGCACAGATACGCAGTATTTT.

This clonotype was counted a few times. The rearrangement links TRBV12-3 or TRBV12-4 to TRBJ2-7, with D maybe TRBD1 (6 bases). This CDR3 spans 17 amino acids. The V end lost 6 bases, the J end lost 4 bases, and 25 bases lay between the germline ends. The CDR3 is CASSFFSIPDRSYEQYF. In nucleotides, the CDR3 is TGTGCCAGCAGCTTCTTCTCTATTCCAGACAGGTCTTACGAGCAGTACTTC.

Ten or more counts support this clonotype. The chain is built from TRBV6-2 or TRBV6-3 and TRBJ2-2, with 7 bases identical to TRBD1. CDR3 length equals 14 residues. V shed 6 bases, J shed 5 bases, and the junction held 6 bases outside the gene matches. The germline CDR1 and CDR2 sequences are MNHEY and SVGEGT. For the CDR3, the DNA is TGTGCCAGCAGATACAGGGGTCTGACCGGGGAGCTGTTTTTT. Its translation is CASRYRGLTGELFF.

J is TRBJ2-3 and V is TRBV10-3; D is possibly TRBD1 or TRBD2 (6 bases each). The CDR3 contains 16 residues. CDR1 and CDR2 from the germline V gene are ENHRY and SYGVKD. V was pared by 2 bases and J by 2 bases, with 14 bases between. CDR3: CAISEPGDWLTDTQYF. Here the CDR3 DNA reads TGTGCCATCAGTGAGCCAGGGGACTGGCTCACAGATACGCAGTATTTT.

This clonotype was counted only a few times. The V gene is TRBV28, the J gene TRBJ2-5; maybe TRBD2 (5 bases). Germline-derived CDR1 and CDR2 are MDHEN and SYDVKM. This CDR3 is 12 amino acids long. The V end lost 6 bases, the J end lost 7 bases, and 12 bases lay between the germline ends. In nucleotides, the CDR3 is TGTGCCAGCAGCAGCGGCTGGGGGACCCAGTACTTC. Encoded protein: CASSSGWGTQYF.

This clonotype has ten or more counts. The rearrangement joins TRBV10-2 to TRBJ2-3; TRBD2 matches 8 bases. This CDR3 is 14 amino acids long. Germline V lookup: CDR1 WSHSY, CDR2 SAAADI. Trimming at V came to 3 bases and at J to 6 bases, leaving 5 bases not matched to a gene. This CDR3 reads CASSDLSGDDTQYF. CDR3 coding DNA: TGCGCCAGCAGTGATCTTAGCGGGGATGATACGCAGTATTTT.

This clonotype has at least ten counts. The chain combines TRBV20-1 with TRBJ1-4; the match to TRBD1 covers 10 bases. This CDR3 contains 13 residues. Germline CDR1 and CDR2: DFQATT and SNEGSKA (reference sequence). With V trimmed by 5 bases and J by 6 bases, 3 bases remained unmatched. The CDR3, as DNA: TGCAGTGCTGGGACAGGGGATCATGAAAAACTGTTTTTT. It yields the protein CSAGTGDHEKLFF.